The 26 T cell receptor beta chains presented below share a single source sample, sequenced in a study of graft-versus-host responses after intestinal transplantation. Some clones are missing from TCRdb's copy, which holds only in-frame ones; the method was immunoSEQ multiplex PCR. The repertoire holds about 100,000 clones, with about nine tenths as singletons. No antigen has been assigned to these receptors. Sequencing used unstimulated CD8+ T cells sorted from spleen or lymph node cells, obtained before intestinal transplant. The receptors originated from a human donor who received an intestinal transplant.

The rearrangement joins TRBV7-6 to TRBJ1-6, with TRBD1 identical over 7 bases. V was clipped by 5 bases and J by 9 bases; unmatched bases: 7. Germline lookup yields CDR1 SGHVS and CDR2 FNYEAQ. CDR3 length equals 14 residues. DNA for the CDR3: TGTGCCAGCAGCGGGGACAGTAAGACTTCACCCCTCCACTTT. Amino acid sequence: CASSGDSKTSPLHF.

J is TRBJ1-4 and V is TRBV27; no clear D. The germline V and J ends were trimmed by 3 bases and 4 bases, with 9 bases remaining between them. From germline, CDR1 is MNHEY and CDR2 SMNVEV (reference sequence). The CDR3 is 14 amino acids. The CDR3 sequence is CASSFRPINEKLFF. Here the CDR3 DNA reads TGTGCCAGCAGTTTCCGGCCGATTAATGAAAAACTGTTTTTT.

V and J are TRBV27 and TRBJ2-7; TRBD1 matches 10 bases. The trim removed 3 bases at V and 2 bases at J, leaving 4 bases unmatched. Germline V lookup: CDR1 MNHEY, CDR2 SMNVEV (reference sequence). This CDR3 contains 15 residues. In nucleotides, the CDR3 is TGTGCCAGCAGTTTTTTCGGGACAGGGGCCTACGAGCAGTACTTC. Translating gives CASSFFGTGAYEQYF.

In DNA form, the CDR3 reads TGTGCCAGCAGCCAAATGAGCGGGAGAAGCGTGGAGACCCAGTACTTC. This encodes CASSQMSGRSVETQYF. V gene TRBV14 combines with J gene TRBJ2-5; 8 bases agree with TRBD2. The CDR3 sequence is 16 residues long. Germline trimming cut 2 bases from V and 5 bases from J; bases unmatched to any gene: 10. Germline values: CDR1 SGHDN, CDR2 FVKESK.

The chain joins TRBV4-2 to TRBJ2-2; TRBD2 might be the D (5 bases). This CDR3 spans 16 amino acids. From germline, CDR1 is LGHNA and CDR2 YNFKEQ. V was cut by 0 bases and J by 5 bases, with 13 bases left in between. The CDR3, as DNA: TGTGCCAGCAGCCAAGATGGGCCTACGGGAACCGGGGAGCTGTTTTTT. It yields the protein CASSQDGPTGTGELFF.

This rearrangement joins TRBV11-3 to TRBJ2-1; 7 bases are shared with TRBD1. J was trimmed by 5 bases and V by 1 base; bases with no gene match: 8. Germline assignment: CDR1 SGHNT and CDR2 YENEEA. CDR3 length: 16 amino acids. The chain's CDR3 is CASSLGPTGRDNEQFF. Written as DNA, the CDR3 is TGTGCCAGCAGCTTAGGGCCGACAGGGCGGGACAATGAGCAGTTCTTC.

The J gene is TRBJ1-1, the V gene TRBV5-1; no clear D. CDR1 is SGHRS and CDR2 is YFSETQ in the germline V gene. The CDR3 is 14 residues long. Trimming cost V 0 bases and J 3 bases, with 9 bases left between them. CDR3 residues: CASSLVGEDTEAFF. DNA for the CDR3: TGCGCCAGCAGCTTGGTTGGGGAGGACACTGAAGCTTTCTTT.

This clone was counted once. The J gene is TRBJ2-7, the V gene TRBV9, with 7 nucleotides matching TRBD1. This CDR3 spans 15 amino acids. V was pared by 2 bases and J by 4 bases, with 9 bases of the junction left unmatched. Germline CDR1 and CDR2: SGDLS and YYNGEE. CDR3 bases: TGTGCCAGCAGCGTCGAGACAGGGACCGTTTACGAGCAGTACTTC. It encodes CASSVETGTVYEQYF.

This sequence joins TRBV2 and TRBJ1-4, with 8 bases identical to TRBD1. V trimming: 6 bases; J trimming: 6 bases; junction bases outside the gene matches: 3. Germline V lookup: CDR1 SNHLY, CDR2 FYNNEI. There are 13 residues in the CDR3. CDR3 DNA sequence: TGTGCCAGCAGGACAGGGGTGGATGAAAAACTGTTTTTT. This encodes CASRTGVDEKLFF.

The J gene is TRBJ1-5, the V gene TRBV6-1; no reliable D call. V lost 6 bases and J 0 bases, leaving 6 bases between the germline ends. Per germline, CDR1 MNHNS and CDR2 SASEGT. This CDR3 comprises 13 residues. The CDR3 loop is CASSPFSNQPQHF. DNA for the CDR3: TGTGCCAGCAGCCCATTTAGCAATCAGCCCCAGCATTTT.

This chain joins TRBV5-1 and TRBJ1-2, with D possibly being TRBD1 (6 bases). The CDR3 has 14 residues. Germline V lookup: CDR1 SGHRS, CDR2 YFSETQ. V lost 0 bases and J 8 bases, leaving 14 bases between the germline ends. In DNA form, the CDR3 reads TGCGCCAGCAGCTTGGTTACAGGGAAGGGAGGCTACACCTTC. It codes for CASSLVTGKGGYTF.

The rearrangement links TRBV11-2 to TRBJ2-3, with a possible D match to TRBD2 (6 bases). Germline CDR1 reads SGHAT; CDR2 reads FQNNGV. Trimming removed 2 bases from V and 3 bases from J, with 18 bases in between. The CDR3 has 17 amino acids. CDR3: CASSLSDFTGVTDTQYF. Written as DNA, the CDR3 is TGTGCCAGCAGCTTATCGGATTTCACGGGGGTGACAGATACGCAGTATTTT.

This chain joins TRBV7-6 and TRBJ1-2; D unresolved. This CDR3 is built from 14 residues. The germline gives CDR1 SGHVS, CDR2 FNYEAQ. Trimming shortened V by 4 bases and J by 5 bases, and 14 bases separated the two germline ends. Here the CDR3 DNA reads TGTGCCAGCAGCTCCGGAGAGCGGGATTATGGCTACACCTTC. As protein: CASSSGERDYGYTF. The full variable domain, in which reference TRBV7-6 and TRBJ1-2 provide the parts outside the CDR3, is GAGVSQSPRYKVTKRGQDVALRCDPISGHVSLYWYRQALGQGPEFLTYFNYEAQQDKSGLPNDRFSAERPEGSISTLTIQRTEQRDSAMYRCASSSGERDYGYTFGSGTRLTVV.

The chain employs TRBV11-2 and TRBJ1-2; no clear D gene. Germline CDR1 and CDR2: SGHAT and FQNNGV. V lost 3 bases, J lost 6 bases, and 14 bases lay in between. This CDR3 contains 14 residues. This chain's CDR3 is CASSFQRAFDGYTF. DNA of the CDR3: TGTGCCAGCAGCTTTCAGAGGGCCTTCGATGGCTACACCTTC.

V usage is TRBV4-3 and J usage is TRBJ2-7; the match to TRBD1 covers 7 bases. The V gene's germline CDR1 is LGHNA and CDR2 YSLEER. CDR3 length: 15 amino acids. V was clipped by 2 bases and J by 1 base; unmatched bases: 5. The CDR3: CASSQTTGMSYEQYF. DNA for the CDR3: TGCGCCAGCAGCCAAACGACAGGGATGTCCTACGAGCAGTACTTC.

The chain recombines TRBV6-5 with TRBJ2-5; D call uncertain. The germline V gene has CDR1 MNHEY and CDR2 SVGAGI. CDR3 length: 13 residues. The V end lost 2 bases, the J end lost 5 bases, and 9 bases lay between the germline ends. As DNA, the CDR3 is TGTGCCAGCAGTTACGGCGACCGCGAGACCCAGTACTTC. It translates to CASSYGDRETQYF.

The chain employs TRBV5-1 and TRBJ1-1; D may be TRBD1 (6 bases). V was trimmed by 6 bases and J by 6 bases, leaving 18 bases between them. CDR1 is SGHRS, CDR2 YFSETQ, per germline. The CDR3 is 14 amino acids. The CDR3 is CASNLQAQGPEAFF. The DNA of the CDR3 is TGCGCCAGCAACCTCCAGGCTCAGGGGCCTGAAGCTTTCTTT.

This clone has more than one count but fewer than ten. V is TRBV15 and J is TRBJ2-7; the D is unclear. V lost 0 bases and J 3 bases, leaving 15 bases between the germline ends. Germline assignment: CDR1 LNHNV and CDR2 YYDKDF (reference sequence). The CDR3 totals 16 residues. This chain's CDR3 is CATSRDPPDAFYEQYF. The DNA for the CDR3 is TGTGCCACCAGCAGAGATCCCCCCGACGCCTTCTACGAGCAGTACTTC.

The rearrangement joins TRBV15 to TRBJ2-7, with unresolved D. The CDR3 length is 15 residues. Germline V gene lookup returns CDR1 LNHNV and CDR2 YYDKDF (reference sequence). Trimming left V 5 bases short and J 2 bases short, with 16 bases between. For the CDR3, the DNA is TGTGCCACCAGCGAGAATCTGGGCGGTCCCTACGAGCAGTACTTC. Protein sequence: CATSENLGGPYEQYF.

Only one count was recorded for this clone. This chain uses TRBV5-5 with TRBJ1-4; D ambiguous. The CDR3 consists of 17 residues. Germline V gene sequence: CDR1 SGHKS, CDR2 YYEKEE (reference sequence). Deletions cut 4 bases from V and 0 bases from J, with 16 bases between. CDR3 in amino acids: CASSARGPEATNEKLFF. CDR3 sequence (DNA): TGTGCCAGCAGCGCACGGGGTCCAGAAGCAACTAATGAAAAACTGTTTTTT. Full variable domain (outside the CDR3, taken from reference TRBV5-5 and TRBJ1-4): DAGVTQSPTHLIKTRGQQVTLRCSPISGHKSVSWYQQVLGQGPQFIFQYYEKEERGRGNFPDRFSARQFPNYSSELNVNALLLGDSALYLCASSARGPEATNEKLFFGSGTQLSVL.

The rearrangement joins TRBV4-1 to TRBJ2-7, with D maybe TRBD1 (8 bases). Germline V gene sequence: CDR1 MGHRA, CDR2 YSYEKL. The V gene lost 5 bases and the J gene lost 4 bases, with 21 bases spanning the gap. The CDR3 consists of 16 residues. CDR3 loop: CASSEGQAGVFYEQYF. The DNA for the CDR3 is TGCGCCAGCAGCGAGGGACAGGCGGGGGTCTTTTACGAGCAGTACTTC.

This sequence joins TRBV28 and TRBJ1-5; D unresolved. The CDR3 consists of 10 residues. V lost 7 bases and J lost 3, with 1 base in between. The germline gives CDR1 MDHEN, CDR2 SYDVKM. In DNA, the CDR3 is TGTGCCAGCAACAATCAGCCCCAGCATTTT. It codes for CASNNQPQHF. The full variable domain, completed using reference TRBV28 and TRBJ1-5, is DVKVTQSSRYLVKRTGEKVFLECVQDMDHENMFWYRQDPGLGLRLIYFSYDVKMKEKGDIPEGYSVSREKKERFSLILESASTNQTSMYLCASNNQPQHFGDGTRLSIL.

The chain combines TRBV10-2 with TRBJ2-2; maybe TRBD2 (5 bases). Germline-derived CDR1 and CDR2 are WSHSY and SAAADI. The CDR3 has 15 amino acids. V shed 2 bases and J shed 4 bases, with 11 bases lying between them. The chain's CDR3 is CASSETELVTGELFF. The DNA for the CDR3 is TGCGCCAGCAGTGAGACAGAACTAGTCACCGGGGAGCTGTTTTTT.

The chain carries TRBV6-6 and TRBJ1-1, with 9 bases that match TRBD1. Germline lookup yields CDR1 MNHNY and CDR2 SVGAGI (reference sequence). The CDR3 length is 14 residues. J was trimmed by 2 bases and V by 6 bases; bases with no gene match: 4. The DNA for the CDR3 is TGTGCCAGCAGAAATACAGGGGGCAACACTGAAGCTTTCTTT. Its protein product is CASRNTGGNTEAFF.

This clone was counted a few times. This chain joins TRBV7-9 and TRBJ2-5; possible D gene TRBD2, 6 bases. Germline values: CDR1 SEHNR, CDR2 FQNEAQ (reference sequence). V was pared by 5 bases and J by 2 bases, with 24 bases between. CDR3 length: 18 residues. The CDR3 nucleotides read TGTGCCAGCAGCCCCGGGACTGGAGTTATATTTGGGCAAGAGACCCAGTACTTC. Translating it yields CASSPGTGVIFGQETQYF.

The chain couples TRBV4-1 to TRBJ1-1; 11 nucleotides match TRBD1. V lost 2 bases to trimming and J lost 0 bases; unmatched junction nucleotides: 5. Germline CDR1 is MGHRA and CDR2 is YSYEKL. The CDR3 runs to 17 residues. The CDR3 nucleotides read TGCGCCAGCAGCCAATGGACAGGGGGCGGTTTGAACACTGAAGCTTTCTTT. Translated, it gives CASSQWTGGGLNTEAFF.